The 10 T cell receptor beta chains listed next were all sequenced from one sample in a study of blood T cell repertoires in COVID-19. Repertoires were generated with immunoSEQ multiplex PCR, while TCRdb's copy carries only in-frame clones and drops some. Of roughly 400,000 clones in the sample, nearly 90% are singletons; the top ten hold around 1.9%. The sample comprised PBMCs or T cells enriched from blood (not recorded which). The receptors stem from a woman in her thirties or forties with acute COVID-19.

The chain has TRBV5-6 and TRBJ1-1; a weak D match, TRBD1 (6 bases). The CDR3 spans 14 residues. CDR1 SGHDT and CDR2 YYEEEE come from the germline V gene. Trimming cost V 3 bases and J 6 bases, with 15 bases left between them. The CDR3 DNA reads TGTGCCAGCAGCTCACAGGGTTTCGTATCTGAAGCTTTCTTT. This codes for CASSSQGFVSEAFF.

V gene TRBV2 combines with J gene TRBJ1-4, with 8 positions matching TRBD1. From germline, CDR1 is SNHLY and CDR2 FYNNEI. V trimming: 5 bases; J trimming: 8 bases; junction bases outside the gene matches: 13. The CDR3 is 16 residues long. The CDR3 loop reads CASSRPGQGVGEKLFF. The CDR3 coding sequence is TGTGCCAGCAGTCGGCCTGGACAGGGCGTGGGCGAAAAACTGTTTTTT.

The J gene is TRBJ2-7, the V gene TRBV7-9; D is undetermined. Germline CDR1 and CDR2: SEHNR and FQNEAQ (reference sequence). The CDR3 is made up of 12 amino acids. Between the trimmed V and J ends, which lost 3 bases and 6 bases, there was a span of 9 bases. The CDR3 DNA follows: TGTGCCAGCAGCTTCCTTGGCCGCGAGCAGTACTTC. Translated: CASSFLGREQYF. The entire variable domain, with the rest obtained from reference TRBV7-9 and TRBJ2-7, is as follows: DTGVSQNPRHKITKRGQNVTFRCDPISEHNRLYWYRQTLGQGPEFLTYFQNEAQLEKSRLLSDRFSAERPKGSFSTLEIQRTEQGDSAMYLCASSFLGREQYFGPGTRLTVT.

V gene TRBV11-2 combines with J gene TRBJ2-7; tentative D call: TRBD1 (5 bases). Deletions cut 4 bases from V and 2 bases from J, with 9 bases between. Per germline, CDR1 SGHAT and CDR2 FQNNGV. The CDR3 has 13 residues. The CDR3 here is CASSSRQTYEQYF. The CDR3 coding sequence is TGTGCCAGCAGCTCGAGACAGACCTACGAGCAGTACTTC.

The gene calls are TRBV24-1 and TRBJ2-3; TRBD1 aligns across 8 bases. The CDR3 length is 14 residues. Trimming removed 9 bases from V and 4 bases from J; junction bases left unmatched: 8. Germline assignment: CDR1 KGHDR and CDR2 SFDVKD. CDR3 DNA: TGTGCCACCGGACAGGGACGTTTAGCAGATACGCAGTATTTT. Translation gives CATGQGRLADTQYF.

The CDR3 here is CASSRGQSTDTQYF. The CDR3 DNA reads as TGTGCCAGTAGCCGTGGACAGAGCACAGATACGCAGTATTTT. This chain connects TRBV19 to TRBJ2-3; perhaps TRBD1 as D (6 bases). V was pared by 6 bases and J by 0 bases, with 10 bases between. Looked up from germline, CDR1 is LNHDA and CDR2 is SQIVND (reference sequence). The CDR3 extends over 14 amino acids.

This clone has a single count. The chain is built from TRBV7-9 and TRBJ1-5; D perhaps matches TRBD1 (5 bases). Germline V lookup: CDR1 SEHNR, CDR2 FQNEAQ (reference sequence). V was pared by 5 bases and J by 8 bases, with 16 bases between. The CDR3 loop spans 14 amino acids. The CDR3 loop is CASSKGNGLEPQHF. CDR3 bases: TGTGCCAGCAGCAAGGGGAACGGGCTCGAGCCCCAGCATTTT.

The rearrangement links TRBV3-1 (or the pseudogene TRBV3-2) to TRBJ2-3, with 7 bases fitting TRBD2. The J segment lost 5 bases and the V segment lost 4 bases, leaving 0 bases of the junction unmatched. The CDR3 has 12 amino acids. Germline V gives CDR1 LGHDT, CDR2 YNNKEL (reference sequence). CDR3 loop: CASSPGGDTQYF. Written as DNA, the CDR3 is TGTGCCAGCAGCCCGGGGGGAGATACGCAGTATTTT.

The chain uses TRBV5-1 and TRBJ1-1, with D uncertain. The CDR3 is 14 residues long. The germline V and J ends were trimmed by 3 bases and 2 bases, with 11 bases remaining between them. From germline, CDR1 is SGHRS and CDR2 YFSETQ. The CDR3 bases are TGCGCCAGCAGCTCCCGACTACGTAACACTGAAGCTTTCTTT. Amino acids: CASSSRLRNTEAFF.

The gene calls are TRBV29-1 and TRBJ1-2, with D tentatively TRBD1 (5 bases). Deletions cut 7 bases from V and 8 bases from J, with 23 bases between. This CDR3 is 14 amino acids long. Germline V gene lookup returns CDR1 SQVTM and CDR2 ANQGSEA. The CDR3 DNA reads as TGCAGCGCCCAACGGGGGGATACAGGTCGCGGCTACACCTTC. It yields the protein CSAQRGDTGRGYTF.